This T cell receptor beta chain was recovered during a study of cytomegalovirus exposure and HLA in healthy donors. Findings and limits, study-wide: First-cohort TCR clusters tended to co-occur in the roughly 130 validation repertoires, a later analysis found. Cytomegalovirus status was reportedly diagnosed by the classifier with high sensitivity and specificity.

The assay was immunoSEQ multiplex PCR, and TCRdb's table has in-frame clones only and misses some. The sample consists of 200,000 or so clones, 85% to 95% of them appearing once. The CDR3 sequence is 15 residues long. V shed 5 bases and J shed 6 bases, with 19 bases lying between them. Germline V gene lookup returns CDR1 WSHSY and CDR2 SAAADI. Points on this clone: Antigen unknown.

V gene TRBV10-2 combines with J gene TRBJ1-2, with D possibly TRBD1 on 6 matching bases. This receptor was obtained from a woman aged 18 to 35 in good health and CMV-seronegative. The sample taken for sequencing was PBMCs. The CDR3 DNA follows: TGCGCCAGCAGTCCAACCAAGGAAGGGGGAAATGGCTACACCTTC. Translated, it gives CASSPTKEGGNGYTF.